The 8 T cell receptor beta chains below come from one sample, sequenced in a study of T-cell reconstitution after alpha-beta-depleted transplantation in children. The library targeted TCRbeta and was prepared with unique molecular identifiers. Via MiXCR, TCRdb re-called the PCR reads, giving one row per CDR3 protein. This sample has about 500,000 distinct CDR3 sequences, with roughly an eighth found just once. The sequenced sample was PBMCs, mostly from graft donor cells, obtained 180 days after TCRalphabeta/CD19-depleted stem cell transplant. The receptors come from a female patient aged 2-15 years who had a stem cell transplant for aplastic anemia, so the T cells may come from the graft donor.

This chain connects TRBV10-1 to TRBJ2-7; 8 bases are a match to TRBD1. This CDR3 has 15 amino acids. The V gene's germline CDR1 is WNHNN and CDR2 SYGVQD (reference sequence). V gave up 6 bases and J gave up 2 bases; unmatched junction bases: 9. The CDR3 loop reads CASRNPRGQPYEQYV. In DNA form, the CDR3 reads TGCGCCAGCAGGAACCCCAGGGGGCAGCCCTACGAGCAGTACGTC.

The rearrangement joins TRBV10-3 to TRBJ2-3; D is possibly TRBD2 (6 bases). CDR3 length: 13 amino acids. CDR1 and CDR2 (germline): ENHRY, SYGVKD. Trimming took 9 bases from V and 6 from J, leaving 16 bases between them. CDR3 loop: CAIQTGETDTQYF. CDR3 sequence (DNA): TGTGCCATACAAACGGGAGAAACCGATACGCAGTATTTT.

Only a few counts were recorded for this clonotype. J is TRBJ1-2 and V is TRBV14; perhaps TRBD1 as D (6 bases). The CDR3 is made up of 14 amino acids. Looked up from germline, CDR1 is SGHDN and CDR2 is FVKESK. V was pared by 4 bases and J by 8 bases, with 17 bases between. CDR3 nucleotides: TGTGCCAGCAGCCCCCTCGGGGGGGGCGGCGGCTACACCTTC. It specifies CASSPLGGGGGYTF.

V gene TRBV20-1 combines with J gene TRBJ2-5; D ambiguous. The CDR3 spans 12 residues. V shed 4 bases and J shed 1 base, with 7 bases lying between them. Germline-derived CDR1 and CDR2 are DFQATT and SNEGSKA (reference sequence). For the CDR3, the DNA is TGCAGTGCTAATGTCGGCCAAGAGACCCAGTACTTC. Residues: CSANVGQETQYF.

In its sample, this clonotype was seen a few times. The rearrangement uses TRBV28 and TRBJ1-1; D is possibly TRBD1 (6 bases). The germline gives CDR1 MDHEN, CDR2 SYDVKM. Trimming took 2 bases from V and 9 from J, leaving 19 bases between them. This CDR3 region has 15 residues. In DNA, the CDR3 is TGTGCCAGCAGTTTAATTCATGGGTGGACAGCCCAAGCTTTCTTT. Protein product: CASSLIHGWTAQAFF.

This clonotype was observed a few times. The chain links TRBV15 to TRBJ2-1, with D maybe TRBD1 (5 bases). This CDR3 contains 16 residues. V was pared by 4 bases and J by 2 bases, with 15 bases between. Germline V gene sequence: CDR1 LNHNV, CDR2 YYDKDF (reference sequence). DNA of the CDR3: TGTGCCACCAGCACCCACCCCAAGGACACCTACAATGAGCAGTTCTTC. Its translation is CATSTHPKDTYNEQFF. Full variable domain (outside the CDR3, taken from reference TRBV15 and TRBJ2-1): DAMVIQNPRYQVTQFGKPVTLSCSQTLNHNVMYWYQQKSSQAPKLLFHYYDKDFNNEADTPDNFQSRRPNTSFCFLDIRSPGLGDTAMYLCATSTHPKDTYNEQFFGPGTRLTVL.

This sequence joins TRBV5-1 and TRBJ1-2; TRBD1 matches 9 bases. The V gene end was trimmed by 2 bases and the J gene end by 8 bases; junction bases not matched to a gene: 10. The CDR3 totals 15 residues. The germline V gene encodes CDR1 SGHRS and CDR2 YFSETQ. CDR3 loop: CASSFAGTGLDGYTF. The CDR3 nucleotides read TGCGCCAGCAGCTTCGCCGGGACAGGGTTGGACGGCTACACCTTC.

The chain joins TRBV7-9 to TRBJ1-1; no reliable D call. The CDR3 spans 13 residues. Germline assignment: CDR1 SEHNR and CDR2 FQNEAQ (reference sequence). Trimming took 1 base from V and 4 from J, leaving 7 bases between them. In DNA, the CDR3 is TGTGCCAGCAGCTTAGAGGAGGGCACTGAAGCTTTCTTT. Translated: CASSLEEGTEAFF.